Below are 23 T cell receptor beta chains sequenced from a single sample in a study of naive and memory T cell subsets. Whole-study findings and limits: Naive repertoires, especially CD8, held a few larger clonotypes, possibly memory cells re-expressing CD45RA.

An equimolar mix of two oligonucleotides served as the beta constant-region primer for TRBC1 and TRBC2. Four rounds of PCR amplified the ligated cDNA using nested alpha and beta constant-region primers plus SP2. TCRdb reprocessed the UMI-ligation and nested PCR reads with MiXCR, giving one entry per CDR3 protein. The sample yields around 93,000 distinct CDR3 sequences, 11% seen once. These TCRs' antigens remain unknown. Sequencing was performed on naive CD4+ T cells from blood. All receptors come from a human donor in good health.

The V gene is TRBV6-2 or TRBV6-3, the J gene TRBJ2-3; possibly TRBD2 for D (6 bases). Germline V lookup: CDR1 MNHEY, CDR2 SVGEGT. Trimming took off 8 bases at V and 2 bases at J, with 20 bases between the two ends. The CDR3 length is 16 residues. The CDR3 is CASRGFQRVSTDTQYF. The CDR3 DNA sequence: TGTGCCAGCCGCGGGTTTCAGCGGGTTTCCACAGATACGCAGTATTTT.

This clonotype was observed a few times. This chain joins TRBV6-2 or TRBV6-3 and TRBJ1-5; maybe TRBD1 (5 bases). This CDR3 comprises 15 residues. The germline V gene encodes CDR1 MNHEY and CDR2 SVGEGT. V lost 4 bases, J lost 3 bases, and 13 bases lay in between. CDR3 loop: CASSSGLLANQPQHF. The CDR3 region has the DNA TGTGCCAGCAGTTCGGGACTCTTGGCCAATCAGCCCCAGCATTTT.

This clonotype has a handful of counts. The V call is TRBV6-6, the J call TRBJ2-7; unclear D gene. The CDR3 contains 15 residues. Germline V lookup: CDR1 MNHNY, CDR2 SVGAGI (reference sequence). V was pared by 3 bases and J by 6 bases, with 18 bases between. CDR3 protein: CASSYRAKAPAEQYF. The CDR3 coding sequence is TGTGCCAGCAGTTATCGGGCAAAGGCTCCGGCCGAGCAGTACTTC.

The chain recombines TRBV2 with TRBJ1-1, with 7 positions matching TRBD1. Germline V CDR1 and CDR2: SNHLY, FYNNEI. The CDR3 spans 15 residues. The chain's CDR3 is CAIQYGTVVNTEAFF. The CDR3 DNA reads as TGTGCTATTCAGTACGGGACAGTTGTGAACACTGAAGCTTTCTTT. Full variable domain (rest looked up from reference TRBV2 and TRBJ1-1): EPEVTQTPSHQVTQMGQEVILRCVPISNHLYFYWYRQILGQKVEFLVSFYNNEISEKSEIFDDQFSVERPDGSNFTLKIRSTKLEDSAMYFCAIQYGTVVNTEAFFGQGTRLTVV.

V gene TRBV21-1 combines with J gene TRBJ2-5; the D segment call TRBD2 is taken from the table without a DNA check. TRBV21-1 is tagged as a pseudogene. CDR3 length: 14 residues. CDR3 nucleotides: TGTGCCAGCAGCAAGCCGGGGGGGCAAGAGACCCAGTACTTC. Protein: CASSKPGGQETQYF.

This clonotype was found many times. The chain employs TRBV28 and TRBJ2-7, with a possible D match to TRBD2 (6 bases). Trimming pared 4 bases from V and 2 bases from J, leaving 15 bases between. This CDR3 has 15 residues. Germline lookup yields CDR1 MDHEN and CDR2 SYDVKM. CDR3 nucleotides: TGTGCCAGCAGTTACCCCCGGGGGACCACCTACGAGCAGTACTTC. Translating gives CASSYPRGTTYEQYF.

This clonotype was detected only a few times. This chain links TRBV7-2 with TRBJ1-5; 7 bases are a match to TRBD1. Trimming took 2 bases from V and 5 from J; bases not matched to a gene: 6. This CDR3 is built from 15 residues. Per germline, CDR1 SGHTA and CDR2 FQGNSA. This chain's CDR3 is CASSLTGTADQPQHF. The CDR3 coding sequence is TGTGCCAGCAGCTTAACCGGGACAGCGGATCAGCCCCAGCATTTT.

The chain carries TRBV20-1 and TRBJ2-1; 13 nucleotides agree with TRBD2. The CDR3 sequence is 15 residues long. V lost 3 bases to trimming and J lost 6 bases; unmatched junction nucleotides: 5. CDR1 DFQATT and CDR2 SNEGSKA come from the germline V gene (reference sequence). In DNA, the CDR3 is TGCAGTGCTAGTGATGGGACTAGCGGGATCAATGAGCAGTTCTTC. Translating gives CSASDGTSGINEQFF.

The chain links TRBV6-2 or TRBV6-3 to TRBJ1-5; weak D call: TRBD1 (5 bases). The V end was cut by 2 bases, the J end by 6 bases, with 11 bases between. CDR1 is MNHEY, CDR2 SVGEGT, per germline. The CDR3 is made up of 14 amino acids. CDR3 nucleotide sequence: TGTGCCAGCAGTTACGGGGGGACGGGTCAGCCCCAGCATTTT. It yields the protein CASSYGGTGQPQHF.

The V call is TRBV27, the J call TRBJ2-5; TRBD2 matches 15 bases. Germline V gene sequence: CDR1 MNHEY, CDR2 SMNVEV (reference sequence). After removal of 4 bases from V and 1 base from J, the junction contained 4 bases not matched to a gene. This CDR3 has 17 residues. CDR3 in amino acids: CASSSRTSGGVQETQYF. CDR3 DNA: TGTGCCAGCAGTTCCCGGACTAGCGGGGGGGTCCAAGAGACCCAGTACTTC.

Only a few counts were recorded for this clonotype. The CDR3 reads CASSPQGGFANTGELFF. CDR3 nucleotide sequence: TGTGCCAGCTCACCACAGGGAGGGTTCGCGAACACCGGGGAGCTGTTTTTT. The V and J genes are TRBV18 and TRBJ2-2; TRBD2 matches at 7 bases. CDR1 is KGHSH, CDR2 LQKENI, per germline. J lost 0 bases, V lost 1 base, and 5 bases had no gene match. The CDR3 spans 17 residues.

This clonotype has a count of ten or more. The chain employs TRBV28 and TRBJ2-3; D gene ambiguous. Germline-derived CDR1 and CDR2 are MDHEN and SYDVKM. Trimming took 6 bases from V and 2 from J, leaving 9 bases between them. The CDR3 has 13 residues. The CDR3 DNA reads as TGTGCCAGCAGCTCCCCCCCCACAGATACGCAGTATTTT. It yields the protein CASSSPPTDTQYF.

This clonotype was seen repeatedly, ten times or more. This chain's CDR3 is CASSQEGIAGFYEQYF. The CDR3 coding sequence is TGCGCCAGCAGCCAAGAGGGGATAGCGGGGTTCTACGAGCAGTACTTC. The chain joins TRBV4-3 to TRBJ2-7, with TRBD2 identical over 8 bases. Trimming removed 0 bases from V and 3 bases from J; junction bases left unmatched: 7. Germline loops: CDR1 LGHNA, CDR2 YSLEER. The CDR3 totals 16 residues.

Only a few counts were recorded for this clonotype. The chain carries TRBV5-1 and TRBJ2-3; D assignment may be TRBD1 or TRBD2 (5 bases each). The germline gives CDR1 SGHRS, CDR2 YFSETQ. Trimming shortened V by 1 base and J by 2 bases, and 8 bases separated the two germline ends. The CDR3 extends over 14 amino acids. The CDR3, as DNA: TGCGCCAGCAGCTTGCCGGGGCCCACAGATACGCAGTATTTT. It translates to CASSLPGPTDTQYF. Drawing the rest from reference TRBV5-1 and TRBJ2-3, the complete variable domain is KAGVTQTPRYLIKTRGQQVTLSCSPISGHRSVSWYQQTPGQGLQFLFEYFSETQRNKGNFPGRFSGRQFSNSRSEMNVSTLELGDSALYLCASSLPGPTDTQYFGPGTRLTVL.

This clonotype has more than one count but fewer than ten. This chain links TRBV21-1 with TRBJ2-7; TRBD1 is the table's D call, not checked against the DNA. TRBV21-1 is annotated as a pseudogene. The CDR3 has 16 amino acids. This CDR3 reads CASSTPGPGSPYEQYF. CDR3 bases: TGTGCCAGCAGCACCCCAGGCCCGGGGAGCCCCTACGAGCAGTACTTC.

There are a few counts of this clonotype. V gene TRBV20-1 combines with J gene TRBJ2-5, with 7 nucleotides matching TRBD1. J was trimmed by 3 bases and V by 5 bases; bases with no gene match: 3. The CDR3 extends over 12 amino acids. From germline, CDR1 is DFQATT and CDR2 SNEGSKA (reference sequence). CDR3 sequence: CSAGDREETQYF. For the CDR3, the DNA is TGCAGTGCTGGTGACAGGGAAGAGACCCAGTACTTC.

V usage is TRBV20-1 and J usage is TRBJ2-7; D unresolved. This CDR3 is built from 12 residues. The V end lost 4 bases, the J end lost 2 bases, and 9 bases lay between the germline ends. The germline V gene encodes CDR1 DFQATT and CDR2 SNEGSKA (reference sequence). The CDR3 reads CSATGETYEQYF. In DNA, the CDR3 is TGCAGTGCTACTGGGGAAACCTACGAGCAGTACTTC.

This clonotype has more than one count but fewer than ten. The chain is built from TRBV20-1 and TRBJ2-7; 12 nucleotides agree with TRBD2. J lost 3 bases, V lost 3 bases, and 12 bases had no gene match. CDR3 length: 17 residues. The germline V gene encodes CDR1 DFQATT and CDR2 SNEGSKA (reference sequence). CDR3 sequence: CSARKTSGSAVVYEQYF. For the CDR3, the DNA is TGCAGTGCTAGGAAGACTAGCGGGAGCGCAGTGGTCTACGAGCAGTACTTC.

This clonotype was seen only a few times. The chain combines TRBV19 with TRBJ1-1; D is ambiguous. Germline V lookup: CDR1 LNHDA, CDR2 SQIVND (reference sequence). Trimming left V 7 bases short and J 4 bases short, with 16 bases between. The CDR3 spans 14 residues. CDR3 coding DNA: TGTGCCAGTAATAAATCAGGTGTCCGCACTGAAGCTTTCTTT. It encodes CASNKSGVRTEAFF.

CDR3 sequence reads: CASSPAQATNEKLFF. CDR3 nucleotide sequence: TGCGCCAGCAGCCCCGCGCAGGCAACTAATGAAAAACTGTTTTTT. The V and J genes are TRBV4-3 and TRBJ1-4; no firm D call. Looked up from germline, CDR1 is LGHNA and CDR2 is YSLEER. The CDR3 sequence is 15 residues long. V was trimmed by 4 bases and J by 0 bases, leaving 9 bases between them.

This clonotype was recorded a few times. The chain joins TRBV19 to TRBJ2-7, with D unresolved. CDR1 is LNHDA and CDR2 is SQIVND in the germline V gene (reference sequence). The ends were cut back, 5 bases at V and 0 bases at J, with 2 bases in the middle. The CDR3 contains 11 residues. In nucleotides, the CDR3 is TGTGCCAGTAGTGCCTCCTACGAGCAGTACTTC. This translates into CASSASYEQYF.

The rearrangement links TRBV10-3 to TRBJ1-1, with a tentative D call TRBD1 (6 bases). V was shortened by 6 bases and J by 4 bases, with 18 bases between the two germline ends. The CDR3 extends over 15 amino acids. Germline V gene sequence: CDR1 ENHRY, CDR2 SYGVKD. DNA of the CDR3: TGTGCCATCAGGGAAGAACTGACAGGTCGCACTGAAGCTTTCTTT. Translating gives CAIREELTGRTEAFF.

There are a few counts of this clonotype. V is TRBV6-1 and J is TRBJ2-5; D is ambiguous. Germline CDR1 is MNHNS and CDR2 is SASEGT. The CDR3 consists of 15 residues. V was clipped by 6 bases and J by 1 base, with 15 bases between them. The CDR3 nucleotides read TGTGCCAGCAGCACCCCTTGGGCAGCCCAAGAGACCCAGTACTTC. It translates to CASSTPWAAQETQYF.